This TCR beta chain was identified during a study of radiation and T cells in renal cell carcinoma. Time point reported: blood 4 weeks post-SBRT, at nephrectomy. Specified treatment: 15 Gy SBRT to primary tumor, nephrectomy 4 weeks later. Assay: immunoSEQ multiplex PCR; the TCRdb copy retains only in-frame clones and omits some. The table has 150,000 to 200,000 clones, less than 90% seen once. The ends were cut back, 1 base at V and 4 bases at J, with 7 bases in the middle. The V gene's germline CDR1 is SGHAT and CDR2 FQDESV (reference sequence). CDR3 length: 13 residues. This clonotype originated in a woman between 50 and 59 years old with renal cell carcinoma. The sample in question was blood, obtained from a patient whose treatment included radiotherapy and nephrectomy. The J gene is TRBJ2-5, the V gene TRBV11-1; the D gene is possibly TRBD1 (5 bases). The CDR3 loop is CASSLEGVETQYF. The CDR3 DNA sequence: TGTGCCAGCAGCTTAGAAGGGGTAGAGACCCAGTACTTC.